Listed here is a single T cell receptor beta chain. This CDR3 has 14 residues. From germline, CDR1 is SGHDT and CDR2 YYEEEE. V shed 4 bases, J shed 4 bases, and the junction held 3 bases outside the gene matches. Original processing methods: Reference gene primer amplification in the assay estimated nucleated cell counts. Assay used: immunoSEQ multiplex PCR; TCRdb lists only in-frame clones, some missing. The V and J calls and clone size were taken over from that table, and D and trimming were inferred from the DNA. The repertoire holds under 200,000 clones, with about 90% as singletons. This specimen belongs to a study of blood T cell repertoires in COVID-19. Study context: There were acute and convalescent COVID-19 samples, and they came from the United States, Italy and Spain.

Those who participated ranged in age from 18 to 89 years and resided in approximately 23 US areas. Grouping used clinical history reported by participants in a survey and questionnaire. The material sequenced was PBMCs or T cells enriched from blood (not recorded which). This receptor was taken from a woman aged 50 to 60 who had recovered from COVID-19. The rearrangement uses TRBV5-6 and TRBJ2-7; 12 bases are a match to TRBD1. CDR3 in amino acids: CASSAGQGAYEQYF. CDR3 sequence (DNA): TGTGCCAGCAGCGCGGGACAGGGGGCTTACGAGCAGTACTTC.